These 20 T cell receptor beta chains share one sample of origin, sequenced in a study of CD8+CD57+ T cells in acquired aplastic anemia. Previously, flow cytometry had revealed CD8+CD57+ cell expansion in the patients chosen for sequencing. TCR beta VDJ and CDR3 were profiled, and genomic DNA was the template. TCRdb called the reads again in MiXCR, with one record for every CDR3 protein. This table holds roughly 190,000 distinct CDR3 sequences, under 55% found once. Material: sorted CD4+, CD8+, or CD8+CD57+ T cells (not recorded which) from PBMCs. The receptor set was obtained from a human donor with aplastic anemia.

The gene calls are TRBV20-1 and TRBJ2-5, with D perhaps assigned TRBD1 or TRBD2 (5 bases each). The V and J ends lost 5 bases and 2 bases respectively, with 15 bases between them. The CDR3 is 14 residues long. CDR1 and CDR2 (germline): DFQATT, SNEGSKA (reference sequence). The CDR3 reads CSAGPTGPQETQYF. CDR3 coding DNA: TGCAGTGCTGGACCCACGGGACCACAAGAGACCCAGTACTTC.

The chain has TRBV5-4 and TRBJ1-6; the match to TRBD1 covers 8 bases. CDR3 length: 16 amino acids. Germline V gene data show CDR1 as SGHNT and CDR2 as YYREEE (reference sequence). V shed 6 bases, J shed 3 bases, and the junction held 8 bases outside the gene matches. The CDR3 DNA reads as TGTGCCAGCACTTATCAGGGGGCCGTCTATAATTCACCCCTCCACTTT. Its protein is CASTYQGAVYNSPLHF.

V usage is TRBV10-3 and J usage is TRBJ2-7; 7 bases match TRBD1. V dropped 4 bases and J dropped 1; count of bases not matched to a gene: 4. The CDR3 sequence is 14 residues long. Germline V gene sequence: CDR1 ENHRY, CDR2 SYGVKD. CDR3 amino acids: CAISGGQLSYEQYF. In nucleotides, the CDR3 is TGTGCCATCAGTGGGGGACAGTTATCCTACGAGCAGTACTTC.

The rearrangement uses TRBV9 and TRBJ2-3, with D hard to call. V dropped 0 bases and J dropped 2 bases, with 10 bases sitting between them. This CDR3 has 15 amino acids. CDR1 SGDLS and CDR2 YYNGEE come from the germline V gene. The CDR3, as DNA: TGTGCCAGCAGCGTAGGCTCACTCGCCACAGATACGCAGTATTTT. It is translated as CASSVGSLATDTQYF. Supplemented by reference TRBV9 and TRBJ2-3, the full variable domain reads DSGVTQTPKHLITATGQRVTLRCSPRSGDLSVYWYQQSLDQGLQFLIQYYNGEERAKGNILERFSAQQFPDLHSELNLSSLELGDSALYFCASSVGSLATDTQYFGPGTRLTVL.

The CDR3 DNA reads as TGTGCCACCAGTACTGGACAGGGGGCCTATCAGCCCCAGCATTTT. Protein sequence: CATSTGQGAYQPQHF. V usage is TRBV24-1 and J usage is TRBJ1-5, with TRBD1 matching 11 bases. Germline V gene lookup returns CDR1 KGHDR and CDR2 SFDVKD. CDR3 size: 15 residues. Germline trimming cut 6 bases from V and 5 bases from J; bases unmatched to any gene: 5.

The V call is TRBV11-1, the J call TRBJ2-3, with 13 positions matching TRBD2. The trim removed 4 bases at V and 0 bases at J, leaving 4 bases unmatched. Germline V gives CDR1 SGHAT, CDR2 FQDESV (reference sequence). CDR3 size: 17 residues. The DNA for the CDR3 is TGTGCCAGCAGCTCGGGACTAGCGGGACCCAGCACAGATACGCAGTATTTT. Encoded protein: CASSSGLAGPSTDTQYF.

The gene calls are TRBV18 and TRBJ1-2, with D perhaps matching TRBD1 (6 bases). This CDR3 has 14 residues. Trimming shortened V by 2 bases and J by 6 bases, and 13 bases separated the two germline ends. Germline CDR1 is KGHSH and CDR2 is LQKENI. The chain's CDR3 is CASSPLDRFNGYTF. For the CDR3, the DNA is TGTGCCAGCTCACCATTAGACAGGTTTAATGGCTACACCTTC.

The CDR3 DNA sequence: TGTGCCAGTAGTATTATCAGGGACTCCTACGAGCAGTACTTC. Translating gives CASSIIRDSYEQYF. The chain couples TRBV19 to TRBJ2-7; possibly TRBD1 for D (5 bases). Germline values: CDR1 LNHDA, CDR2 SQIVND (reference sequence). Between the trimmed V and J ends, which lost 3 bases and 0 bases, there was a span of 9 bases. There are 14 residues in the CDR3. Full variable domain (rest looked up from reference TRBV19 and TRBJ2-7): DGGITQSPKYLFRKEGQNVTLSCEQNLNHDAMYWYRQDPGQGLRLIYYSQIVNDFQKGDIAEGYSVSREKKESFPLTVTSAQKNPTAFYLCASSIIRDSYEQYFGPGTRLTVT.

This clonotype was seen many times. The chain couples TRBV12-3 or TRBV12-4 to TRBJ1-6; D remains ambiguous. V lost 0 bases to trimming and J lost 8 bases, with 11 bases between them. The CDR3 is 15 amino acids. The CDR3 sequence is CASSLAAAGDSPLHF. The CDR3 nucleotides read TGTGCCAGCAGTTTAGCAGCCGCCGGGGATTCACCCCTCCACTTT.

The table lists this clonotype with many counts. The rearrangement uses TRBV6-6 and TRBJ2-5; 7 nucleotides agree with TRBD2. Germline V gives CDR1 MNHNY, CDR2 SVGAGI (reference sequence). V trimming: 0 bases; J trimming: 5 bases; junction bases outside the gene matches: 3. The CDR3 is 14 residues long. In DNA form, the CDR3 reads TGTGCCAGCAGTTACTCGAATAGCGGGGAGACCCAGTACTTC. Translated, it gives CASSYSNSGETQYF.

This clonotype was seen repeatedly, ten times or more. CDR3 nucleotides: TGTGCCATCAGTGAAGACAGGGCGATTATCAACGAGCAGTACTTC. It is translated as CAISEDRAIINEQYF. V and J are TRBV10-3 and TRBJ2-7, with 7 bases aligning to TRBD1. V lost 3 bases and J lost 5; bases outside the gene matches: 10. The CDR3 spans 15 residues. The germline gives CDR1 ENHRY, CDR2 SYGVKD.

This clonotype was counted ten times or more. This rearrangement joins TRBV11-2 to TRBJ2-4; D is perhaps TRBD1 (8 bases). V lost 6 bases and J lost 6, with 15 bases in between. Germline-derived CDR1 and CDR2 are SGHAT and FQNNGV. The CDR3 covers 14 residues. CDR3 amino acids: CASRITGGGNIQYF. The DNA for the CDR3 is TGTGCCAGCAGGATCACAGGGGGGGGAAACATTCAGTACTTC.

This clonotype was seen just once. The chain joins TRBV7-2 to TRBJ2-5; 16 bases line up with TRBD2. The CDR3 length is 16 residues. V lost 5 bases and J lost 5; bases outside the gene matches: 5. Germline lookup yields CDR1 SGHTA and CDR2 FQGNSA. The CDR3 DNA follows: TGTGCCAGCAGCCCGGGACTAGCGGGAGGGCCGGAGACCCAGTACTTC. Translating gives CASSPGLAGGPETQYF.

This clonotype was observed a single time. This chain uses TRBV25-1 with TRBJ1-2; a possible D gene is TRBD1 (5 bases). CDR3 length: 14 amino acids. Trimming pared 7 bases from V and 9 bases from J, leaving 21 bases between. Germline V CDR1 and CDR2: MGHDK, SYGVNS. For the CDR3, the DNA is TGTGCCAGCACATCCGGGGGTTATTCTAGAAGCTACACCTTC. Translating it yields CASTSGGYSRSYTF.

This clonotype was seen a few times. The rearrangement links TRBV7-8 to TRBJ2-3; D uncertain. The CDR3 extends over 12 amino acids. V dropped 6 bases and J dropped 6 bases, with 10 bases sitting between them. Looked up from germline, CDR1 is SGHVS and CDR2 is FQNEAQ. The CDR3, as DNA: TGTGCCAGCAGAGAAAGGACGGATACGCAGTATTTT. Residues: CASRERTDTQYF.

CDR3 DNA: TGCAGTGCCCCAGCTGACGGGGGAGTAGATACGCAGTATTTT. This codes for CSAPADGGVDTQYF. The chain couples TRBV20-1 to TRBJ2-3; tentative D call: TRBD2 (6 bases). The CDR3 is 14 amino acids. CDR1 DFQATT and CDR2 SNEGSKA come from the germline V gene (reference sequence). Trimming stripped 6 bases from V and 5 bases from J, with 18 bases between.

The chain links TRBV7-3 to TRBJ2-3; the D is unclear. V was shortened by 5 bases and J by 6 bases, with 12 bases between the two germline ends. The germline V gene has CDR1 SGHTA and CDR2 FQGTGA. CDR3 size: 13 residues. The CDR3 region is CASSQALFDTQYF. The CDR3 nucleotides read TGTGCCAGCAGCCAGGCCCTTTTCGATACGCAGTATTTT.

The rearrangement links TRBV10-3 to TRBJ2-5; 8 bases agree with TRBD2. Germline-derived CDR1 and CDR2 are ENHRY and SYGVKD. This CDR3 spans 15 amino acids. V lost 4 bases and J lost 4; bases outside the gene matches: 8. The CDR3 sequence: CAISAPAGEGETQYF. CDR3 nucleotides: TGTGCCATCAGTGCCCCAGCGGGAGAGGGAGAGACCCAGTACTTC.

This chain links TRBV29-1 with TRBJ2-1; a weak D match, TRBD2 (5 bases). Deletions cut 1 base from V and 4 bases from J, with 11 bases between. The CDR3 loop spans 14 amino acids. Germline lookup yields CDR1 SQVTM and CDR2 ANQGSEA. The CDR3 protein is CSVEARVGYNEQFF. The DNA of the CDR3 is TGCAGCGTTGAAGCGAGGGTTGGGTACAATGAGCAGTTCTTC.

V gene TRBV24-1 combines with J gene TRBJ2-1, with D perhaps TRBD2 (5 bases). The CDR3 has 17 amino acids. The germline CDR1 and CDR2 sequences are KGHDR and SFDVKD. Trimming left V 4 bases short and J 5 bases short, with 20 bases between. The CDR3 coding sequence is TGTGCCACCAGTGACTCGAAAACTAGGCGGTCCAACAATGAGCAGTTCTTC. This encodes CATSDSKTRRSNNEQFF.